This TCR beta chain was sequenced for a study of T cell changes during pregnancy in multiple sclerosis. This CDR3 region has 17 residues. V lost 5 bases, J lost 1 base, and 20 bases lay in between. Germline V gene data show CDR1 as SGHTA and CDR2 as FQGNSA. The table came from immunoSEQ multiplex PCR; TCRdb's copy has only in-frame clones and leaves some out. The sample records approximately 74,000 clones, 70% to 90% being singletons. This clone was found once. This TCR derives from a female donor with multiple sclerosis, enrolled in a pregnancy study. Sequencing used peripheral blood, obtained before pregnancy. The rearrangement joins TRBV7-2 to TRBJ1-2; D unresolved. The CDR3 sequence is CASSPPASLPINYGYTF. DNA of the CDR3: TGTGCCAGCAGCCCCCCCGCTTCACTGCCTATTAACTATGGCTACACCTTC.